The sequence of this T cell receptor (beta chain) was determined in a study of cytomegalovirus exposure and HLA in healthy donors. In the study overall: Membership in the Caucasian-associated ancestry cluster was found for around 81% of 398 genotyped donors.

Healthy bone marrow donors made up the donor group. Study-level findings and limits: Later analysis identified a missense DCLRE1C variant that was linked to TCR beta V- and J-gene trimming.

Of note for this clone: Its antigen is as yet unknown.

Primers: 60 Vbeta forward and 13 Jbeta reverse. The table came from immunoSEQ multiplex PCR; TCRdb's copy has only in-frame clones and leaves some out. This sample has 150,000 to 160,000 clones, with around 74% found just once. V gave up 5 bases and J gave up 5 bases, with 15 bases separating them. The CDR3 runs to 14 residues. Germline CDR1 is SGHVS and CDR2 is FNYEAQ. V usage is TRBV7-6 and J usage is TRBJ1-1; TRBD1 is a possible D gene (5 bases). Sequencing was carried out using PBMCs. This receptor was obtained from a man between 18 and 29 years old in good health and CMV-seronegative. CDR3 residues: CASSPGQGGTEAFF. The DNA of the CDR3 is TGTGCCAGCAGCCCGGGGCAGGGAGGAACTGAAGCTTTCTTT.